The 9 T cell receptor beta chains below were found in one sample sequenced in a study of T cells in Graves' hyperthyroidism and ophthalmopathy. Using RNA transcripts as the source, TCR beta CDR3 regions were amplified. With the HTBI primer set, the TCR CDR3 went through a first round of RT-PCR. TCRdb analysed the multiplex PCR reads with MiXCR anew, one entry per CDR3 protein. The sample comprises roughly 650,000 distinct CDR3 sequences, 16% of which are singletons, and less than 3.5% rests with the top ten. The sample was blood. Receptors were obtained from a woman aged 40 to 55 with Graves' ophthalmopathy.

The chain couples TRBV19 to TRBJ1-5, with 7 bases fitting TRBD1. Trimming at V came to 6 bases and at J to 3 bases, leaving 5 bases not matched to a gene. The germline V gene encodes CDR1 LNHDA and CDR2 SQIVND (reference sequence). This CDR3 region has 14 residues. CDR3 nucleotides: TGTGCCAGTAGCCATGGGACAGTCAATCAGCCCCAGCATTTT. Translating it yields CASSHGTVNQPQHF.

The chain has TRBV5-1 and TRBJ2-5; D is undetermined. CDR1 and CDR2 (germline): SGHRS, YFSETQ. The CDR3 totals 15 residues. Trimming took 6 bases from V and 1 from J, leaving 16 bases between them. Here the CDR3 DNA reads TGCGCCAGCACTCGATCAGCGAGTGGCCAAGAGACCCAGTACTTC. As protein: CASTRSASGQETQYF.

This clonotype was counted at least ten times. This sequence joins TRBV30 and TRBJ1-1, with TRBD1 identical over 8 bases. V was clipped by 1 base and J by 8 bases; unmatched bases: 6. The CDR3 contains 13 residues. In germline, CDR1 is GTSNPN, CDR2 SVGIG (reference sequence). The CDR3 DNA follows: TGTGCCTGGAGTGGGACCTGGGACAGGGAAGCTTTCTTT. Amino acid sequence: CAWSGTWDREAFF. Filled out from reference TRBV30 and TRBJ1-1, the complete variable domain reads SQTIHQWPATLVQPVGSPLSLECTVEGTSNPNLYWYRQAAGRGLQLLFYSVGIGQISSEVPQNLSASRPQDRQFILSSKKLLLSDSGFYLCAWSGTWDREAFFGQGTRLTVV.

This clonotype was picked up many times. CDR3 loop: CSARHPNTEAFF. In DNA, the CDR3 is TGCAGTGCTAGACACCCAAACACTGAAGCTTTCTTT. This rearrangement joins TRBV20-1 to TRBJ1-1; D gene uncertain. Germline V gives CDR1 DFQATT, CDR2 SNEGSKA (reference sequence). The V gene lost 2 bases and the J gene lost 2 bases, with 6 bases spanning the gap. This CDR3 has 12 residues.

The chain couples TRBV6-6 to TRBJ2-5, with D perhaps matching TRBD1 (5 bases). CDR3 length equals 14 residues. V was clipped by 0 bases and J by 5 bases, with 10 bases between them. Per the germline V gene, CDR1 is MNHNY and CDR2 is SVGAGI (reference sequence). CDR3 DNA: TGTGCCAGCAGTTACTCGACAGATCTGGAGACCCAGTACTTC. It codes for CASSYSTDLETQYF.

The rearrangement uses TRBV30 and TRBJ1-2; 8 nucleotides agree with TRBD1. With V trimmed by 2 bases and J by 4 bases, 6 bases remained unmatched. The CDR3 is made up of 14 amino acids. The germline V gene has CDR1 GTSNPN and CDR2 SVGIG (reference sequence). CDR3 in amino acids: CAWSRTGNPYGYTF. CDR3 DNA: TGTGCCTGGAGTCGGACAGGGAACCCCTATGGCTACACCTTC.

There are many counts of this clonotype. The chain couples TRBV28 to TRBJ2-4; D may match TRBD1 or TRBD2 (5 bases each). V lost 5 bases to trimming and J lost 2 bases, with 19 bases between them. CDR1 is MDHEN, CDR2 SYDVKM, per germline. The CDR3 contains 17 residues. The CDR3 nucleotides read TGTGCCAGCAGTCCTCGAACCGGGACGATCACCAAAAACATTCAGTACTTC. This gives the protein CASSPRTGTITKNIQYF. Based on the CDR3 plus reference TRBV28 and TRBJ2-4, the full variable domain is DVKVTQSSRYLVKRTGEKVFLECVQDMDHENMFWYRQDPGLGLRLIYFSYDVKMKEKGDIPEGYSVSREKKERFSLILESASTNQTSMYLCASSPRTGTITKNIQYFGAGTRLSVL.

This clonotype was observed at least ten times. The rearrangement uses TRBV20-1 and TRBJ1-1; TRBD1 might be the D (5 bases). The germline CDR1 and CDR2 sequences are DFQATT and SNEGSKA (reference sequence). The length of the CDR3 is 16 residues. The germline V and J ends were trimmed by 4 bases and 3 bases, with 21 bases remaining between them. The CDR3 nucleotides are TGCAGTGCTACCCATTTGGCGGCAGGGCGGGACACTGAAGCTTTCTTT. It translates to CSATHLAAGRDTEAFF.

Ten or more counts support this clonotype. This chain links TRBV30 with TRBJ2-1; 7 positions agree with TRBD2. The CDR3 runs to 15 residues. Trimming cost V 1 base and J 2 bases; bases outside gene matches: 5. Germline CDR1 is GTSNPN and CDR2 is SVGIG (reference sequence). The CDR3 loop is CAWSALAVPYNEQFF. The CDR3 DNA is TGTGCCTGGAGTGCCCTAGCGGTACCCTACAATGAGCAGTTCTTC. Based on the CDR3 plus reference TRBV30 and TRBJ2-1, the full variable domain is SQTIHQWPATLVQPVGSPLSLECTVEGTSNPNLYWYRQAAGRGLQLLFYSVGIGQISSEVPQNLSASRPQDRQFILSSKKLLLSDSGFYLCAWSALAVPYNEQFFGPGTRLTVL.